The TCR beta chain under discussion was sequenced for a study of beta chain features in type 1 diabetes. The CDR3 length is 16 residues. The ends lost 3 bases at V and 1 base at J; junction bases unmatched: 6. The germline V gene encodes CDR1 SGHKS and CDR2 YYEKEE (reference sequence). Study-level findings and limits: A greater similarity of naive, central memory and Treg TCRB repertoires was seen among patients than among healthy donors. TCRB CDR3s were moderately but significantly shorter in Type 1 diabetes patients in all four CD4+ subsets.

On this clone itself: Its antigen is undetermined.

Reverse transcription of all isolated RNA meant that expressed TCRB transcripts were sequenced. Here immunoSEQ multiplex PCR was the method, and the copy in TCRdb shows in-frame clones only, minus some. The table shows roughly 150,000 clones, with approximately 8.7% occurring only once. A sort by CD45RO/CCR7/CD25/CD127/CD95/CD27 yielded CD4+ naive, central memory, regulatory and stem cell-like memory cells. Each of the sorted populations had a purity greater than 95%. This TCR derives from a woman in her 30s with type 1 diabetes. Sequencing was performed on central memory CD4+ T cells from blood. The chain employs TRBV5-5 and TRBJ2-5, with 10 bases matching TRBD2. In nucleotides, the CDR3 is TGTGCCAGCAGCTGGAGGATAGCGGGGGGCCAAGAGACCCAGTACTTC. This codes for CASSWRIAGGQETQYF. The full variable domain, its missing parts supplied by reference TRBV5-5 and TRBJ2-5, is DAGVTQSPTHLIKTRGQQVTLRCSPISGHKSVSWYQQVLGQGPQFIFQYYEKEERGRGNFPDRFSARQFPNYSSELNVNALLLGDSALYLCASSWRIAGGQETQYFGPGTRLLVL.